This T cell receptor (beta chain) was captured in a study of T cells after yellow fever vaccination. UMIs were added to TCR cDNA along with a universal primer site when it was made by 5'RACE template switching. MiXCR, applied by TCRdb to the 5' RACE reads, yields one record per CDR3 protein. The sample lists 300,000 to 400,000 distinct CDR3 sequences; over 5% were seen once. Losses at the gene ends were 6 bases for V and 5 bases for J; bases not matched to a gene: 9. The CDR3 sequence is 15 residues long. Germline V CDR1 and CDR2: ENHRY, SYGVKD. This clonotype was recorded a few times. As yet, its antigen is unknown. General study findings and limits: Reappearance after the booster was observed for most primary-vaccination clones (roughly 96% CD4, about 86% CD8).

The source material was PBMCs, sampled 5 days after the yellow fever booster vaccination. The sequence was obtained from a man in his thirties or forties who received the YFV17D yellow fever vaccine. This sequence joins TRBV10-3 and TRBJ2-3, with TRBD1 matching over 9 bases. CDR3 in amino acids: CAIRDWGQGQDTQYF. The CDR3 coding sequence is TGTGCCATCAGGGATTGGGGACAGGGTCAAGATACGCAGTATTTT.